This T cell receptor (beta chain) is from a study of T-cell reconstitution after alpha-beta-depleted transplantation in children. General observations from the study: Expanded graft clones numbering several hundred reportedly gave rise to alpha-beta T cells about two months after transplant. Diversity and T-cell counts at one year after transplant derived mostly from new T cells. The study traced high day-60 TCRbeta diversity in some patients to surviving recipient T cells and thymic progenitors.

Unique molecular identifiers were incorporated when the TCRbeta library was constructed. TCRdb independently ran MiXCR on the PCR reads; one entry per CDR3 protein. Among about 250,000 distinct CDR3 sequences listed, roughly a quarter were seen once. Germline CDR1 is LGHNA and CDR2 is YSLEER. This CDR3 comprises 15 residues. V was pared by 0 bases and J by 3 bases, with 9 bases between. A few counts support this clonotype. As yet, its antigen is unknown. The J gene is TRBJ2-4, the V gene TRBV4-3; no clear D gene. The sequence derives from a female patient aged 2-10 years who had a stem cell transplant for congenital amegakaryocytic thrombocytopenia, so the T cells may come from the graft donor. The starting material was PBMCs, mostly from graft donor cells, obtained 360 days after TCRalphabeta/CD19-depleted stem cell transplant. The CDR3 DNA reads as TGCGCCAGCAGCCAAGATATAGAGGTCAAAAACATTCAGTACTTC. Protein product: CASSQDIEVKNIQYF.